The sequence of this TCR beta chain was determined in a study of cytomegalovirus exposure and HLA in healthy donors. Study-wide context: Among roughly 180 million T cells, an earlier analysis found about 100 million unique TCR beta sequences.

Of note for this clone: Its antigen is currently unknown.

General study results and limits: Several of the most significant clusters appeared, in a later analysis, to be linked to common viral pathogens.

With 60 Vbeta and 13 Jbeta primers, the PCR was carried out. Data came from immunoSEQ multiplex PCR; TCRdb stores just in-frame clones and leaves some out. The data hold about 150,000 clones, with 64% observed a single time. CDR3 length: 14 amino acids. Trimming removed 7 bases at V and 1 base at J, with 14 bases between. CDR1 is LNHDA and CDR2 is SQIVND in the germline V gene (reference sequence). The chain employs TRBV19 and TRBJ2-7; D perhaps matches TRBD1 (5 bases). The sample taken for sequencing was PBMCs. This receptor was taken from a woman aged 25-40 years in good health and CMV-seropositive. The CDR3 loop reads CASTPQGSSYEQYF. CDR3 sequence (DNA): TGTGCCAGTACCCCTCAGGGTTCATCCTACGAGCAGTACTTC. Complete variable domain (other parts from reference TRBV19 and TRBJ2-7): DGGITQSPKYLFRKEGQNVTLSCEQNLNHDAMYWYRQDPGQGLRLIYYSQIVNDFQKGDIAEGYSVSREKKESFPLTVTSAQKNPTAFYLCASTPQGSSYEQYFGPGTRLTVT.